A single sample is the source of the 23 T cell receptor beta chains below, sequenced in a study of response to subunit inactivated influenza vaccine. One entry per CDR3 protein results from TCRdb running MiXCR on the RT-PCR reads. The sample has 500,000 or so distinct CDR3 sequences; 16% are singletons. This specimen consisted of CD4+ T cells sorted from PBMCs, obtained roughly 24 months after vaccination. The origin of the receptors is a man aged 50-75 years who received an inactivated influenza vaccine.

V is TRBV15 and J is TRBJ2-3; D may be TRBD2 (6 bases). There are 15 residues in the CDR3. V was shortened by 1 base and J by 3 bases, with 11 bases between the two germline ends. Germline CDR1 reads LNHNV; CDR2 reads YYDKDF (reference sequence). The CDR3 region is CATSRGDLGTDTQYF. The CDR3 coding sequence is TGTGCCACCAGCAGAGGGGACTTGGGAACAGATACGCAGTATTTT.

This clonotype appeared a few times. The rearrangement uses TRBV28 and TRBJ2-5; no clear D. The V gene lost 4 bases and the J gene lost 4 bases, with 10 bases spanning the gap. The CDR3 contains 13 residues. The germline CDR1 and CDR2 sequences are MDHEN and SYDVKM. The CDR3 loop is CASSSRVVETQYF. For the CDR3, the DNA is TGTGCCAGCAGTTCCCGAGTAGTAGAGACCCAGTACTTC.

The chain carries TRBV11-2 and TRBJ1-2, with 9 bases fitting TRBD1. The length of the CDR3 is 18 residues. The germline CDR1 and CDR2 sequences are SGHAT and FQNNGV. V dropped 3 bases and J dropped 2; count of bases not matched to a gene: 13. In nucleotides, the CDR3 is TGTGCCAGCAGCTTCTCAACCGGGACAGGGAAGGGGAACTATGGCTACACCTTC. It yields the protein CASSFSTGTGKGNYGYTF. Full variable domain (outside the CDR3, taken from reference TRBV11-2 and TRBJ1-2): EAGVAQSPRYKIIEKRQSVAFWCNPISGHATLYWYQQILGQGPKLLIQFQNNGVVDDSQLPKDRFSAERLKGVDSTLKIQPAKLEDSAVYLCASSFSTGTGKGNYGYTFGSGTRLTVV.

This clonotype was counted only a few times. The chain uses TRBV12-3 or TRBV12-4 and TRBJ2-3, with a tentative D call TRBD1 (5 bases). The V and J ends lost 6 bases and 1 base respectively, with 14 bases between them. This CDR3 spans 15 amino acids. This CDR3 reads CASSLRQKGTDTQYF. The CDR3 bases are TGTGCCAGCAGCCTCCGACAGAAAGGCACAGATACGCAGTATTTT.

There are a few counts of this clonotype. The chain links TRBV7-2 to TRBJ2-1; perhaps D is TRBD1 or TRBD2 (5 bases each). Germline V gives CDR1 SGHTA, CDR2 FQGNSA. The V end was cut by 1 base, the J end by 9 bases, with 13 bases between. This CDR3 is built from 14 residues. CDR3 in amino acids: CASSLEFVRGEQFF. The CDR3, as DNA: TGTGCCAGCAGCTTAGAATTTGTGAGGGGTGAGCAGTTCTTC.

This clonotype showed up just a few times. The V and J genes are TRBV20-1 and TRBJ2-5; weak D call: TRBD2 (6 bases). Germline V gene lookup returns CDR1 DFQATT and CDR2 SNEGSKA (reference sequence). Trimming took 7 bases from V and 5 from J, leaving 20 bases between them. CDR3 length equals 14 residues. The CDR3 bases are TGCAGTGTGGCTCTAGCGTACTTGGGGGAGACCCAGTACTTC. Its translation: CSVALAYLGETQYF.

V is TRBV20-1 and J is TRBJ2-5; 10 bases are shared with TRBD1. Germline CDR1 DFQATT, CDR2 SNEGSKA (reference sequence). The CDR3 loop spans 14 amino acids. The J segment lost 7 bases and the V segment lost 4 bases, leaving 9 bases of the junction unmatched. For the CDR3, the DNA is TGCAGTGCTATACCTCCGGGACAGGGGTGGACCCAGTACTTC. Amino acids: CSAIPPGQGWTQYF.

This clonotype has just a few counts. The rearrangement uses TRBV14 and TRBJ2-2; D call uncertain. Per the germline V gene, CDR1 is SGHDN and CDR2 is FVKESK. The ends were cut back, 8 bases at V and 4 bases at J, with 11 bases in the middle. The CDR3 covers 13 residues. The CDR3: CASAALFTGELFF. CDR3 nucleotide sequence: TGTGCCAGCGCGGCGCTTTTCACCGGGGAGCTGTTTTTT.

The CDR3 bases are TGCAGTGGGGGGGACGGACCCTACGAGCAGTACTTC. Its translation: CSGGDGPYEQYF. The V and J genes are TRBV20-1 and TRBJ2-7; D may be TRBD2 (6 bases). Between the trimmed V and J ends, which lost 7 bases and 2 bases, there was a span of 12 bases. The CDR3 covers 12 residues. The germline V gene encodes CDR1 DFQATT and CDR2 SNEGSKA (reference sequence).

This clonotype was picked up many times. This sequence joins TRBV5-1 and TRBJ1-2; D gene ambiguous. In germline, CDR1 is SGHRS, CDR2 YFSETQ. CDR3 length equals 13 residues. V gave up 4 bases and J gave up 0 bases, with 7 bases separating them. The CDR3: CASSPGTNYGYTF. The DNA of the CDR3 is TGCGCCAGCAGCCCGGGGACTAACTATGGCTACACCTTC.

The chain links TRBV7-2 to TRBJ2-3, with TRBD2 identical over 13 bases. V lost 1 base, J lost 4 bases, and 2 bases stayed unmatched. This CDR3 region has 16 residues. Germline V lookup: CDR1 SGHTA, CDR2 FQGNSA. CDR3 amino acids: CASSLVGTSGADTQYF. The CDR3, as DNA: TGTGCCAGCAGCTTAGTCGGGACTAGCGGGGCAGATACGCAGTATTTT. The full variable domain, in which reference TRBV7-2 and TRBJ2-3 provide the parts outside the CDR3, is GAGVSQSPSNKVTEKGKDVELRCDPISGHTALYWYRQSLGQGLEFLIYFQGNSAPDKSGLPSDRFSAERTGGSVSTLTIQRTQQEDSAVYLCASSLVGTSGADTQYFGPGTRLTVL.

The rearrangement uses TRBV6-1 and TRBJ2-1; D tentatively fits TRBD1 or TRBD2 (6 bases each). V was pared by 8 bases and J by 3 bases, with 17 bases between. CDR1 MNHNS and CDR2 SASEGT come from the germline V gene. This CDR3 is built from 15 residues. As DNA, the CDR3 is TGTGCCAGCTATTCGGGGGCCTCGTTCTACAATGAGCAGTTCTTC. This translates into CASYSGASFYNEQFF.

This clonotype was seen many times. The chain recombines TRBV7-2 with TRBJ2-3; no clear D gene. In germline, CDR1 is SGHTA, CDR2 FQGNSA. Trimming left V 5 bases short and J 0 bases short, with 9 bases between. This CDR3 is built from 14 residues. As DNA, the CDR3 is TGTGCCAGCAGCGCGCTTACTAGCACAGATACGCAGTATTTT. This encodes CASSALTSTDTQYF.

The rearrangement uses TRBV12-3 or TRBV12-4 and TRBJ2-3; D gene unclear. This CDR3 region has 14 residues. V was shortened by 2 bases and J by 0 bases, with 6 bases between the two germline ends. CDR3: CASSLPWSTDTQYF. The CDR3 DNA reads TGTGCCAGCAGTTTACCTTGGAGCACAGATACGCAGTATTTT.

The chain recombines TRBV12-3 or TRBV12-4 with TRBJ2-3; D is perhaps TRBD2 (5 bases). Trimming stripped 6 bases from V and 7 bases from J, with 11 bases between. This CDR3 comprises 12 residues. CDR3 sequence reads: CASSYDYNTQYF. CDR3 in DNA: TGTGCCAGCAGCTACGACTATAATACGCAGTATTTT.

This clonotype has just a few counts. The chain links TRBV6-4 to TRBJ2-1; possible D gene TRBD1, 7 bases. The germline V gene has CDR1 MRHNA and CDR2 SNTAGT. V lost 8 bases and J 5 bases, leaving 10 bases between the germline ends. The length of the CDR3 is 12 residues. The CDR3 spells CASGGGNNEQFF. The DNA of the CDR3 is TGTGCCAGCGGAGGGGGCAACAATGAGCAGTTCTTC.

The table lists this clonotype with many counts. V gene TRBV12-3 or TRBV12-4 combines with J gene TRBJ1-1; D gene uncertain. The germline V and J ends were trimmed by 3 bases and 1 base, with 6 bases remaining between them. This CDR3 region has 13 residues. The CDR3 loop reads CASSFAENTEAFF. For the CDR3, the DNA is TGTGCCAGCAGTTTTGCTGAGAACACTGAAGCTTTCTTT.

This clonotype has a count of ten or more. This rearrangement joins TRBV12-3 or TRBV12-4 to TRBJ2-7; TRBD1 aligns across 10 bases. This CDR3 has 14 amino acids. V trimming: 5 bases; J trimming: 0 bases; junction bases outside the gene matches: 1. CDR3 coding DNA: TGTGCCAGCAGTCGGACAGGGGGCTCCTACGAGCAGTACTTC. Amino acids: CASSRTGGSYEQYF.

This clonotype has a handful of counts. V usage is TRBV4-3 and J usage is TRBJ2-5; 14 bases are a match to TRBD2. Trimming took 3 bases from V and 5 from J; bases not matched to a gene: 5. CDR1 is LGHNA and CDR2 is YSLEER in the germline V gene. The CDR3 contains 16 residues. CDR3 DNA sequence: TGCGCCAGCAGCCAGGGACTAGCGGGAGCCTGGGAGACCCAGTACTTC. Encoded protein: CASSQGLAGAWETQYF.

This clonotype was detected a few times. V and J are TRBV11-2 and TRBJ1-1; D uncertain. Germline CDR1 and CDR2: SGHAT and FQNNGV. The CDR3 extends over 13 amino acids. V lost 5 bases to trimming and J lost 8 bases, with 15 bases between them. The CDR3 is CASSAEGYGEAFF. DNA for the CDR3: TGTGCCAGCAGCGCCGAGGGTTACGGGGAAGCTTTCTTT.

This chain connects TRBV11-2 to TRBJ2-5; D possibly corresponds to TRBD2 (6 bases). The CDR3 totals 14 residues. The germline gives CDR1 SGHAT, CDR2 FQNNGV. V lost 6 bases and J lost 5, with 16 bases in between. CDR3 loop: CASRLPAGPETQYF. As DNA, the CDR3 is TGTGCCAGCAGGCTTCCCGCGGGGCCGGAGACCCAGTACTTC.

This clonotype was seen at least ten times. This chain uses TRBV3-1 with TRBJ2-1; no reliable D call. This CDR3 region has 17 residues. Looked up from germline, CDR1 is LGHDT and CDR2 is YNNKEL (reference sequence). V was trimmed by 1 base and J by 0 bases, leaving 13 bases between them. CDR3 sequence reads: CASSQVFSDVSYNEQFF. CDR3 coding DNA: TGTGCCAGCAGCCAAGTTTTCTCAGACGTCTCCTACAATGAGCAGTTCTTC.

This clonotype was seen a handful of times. J is TRBJ1-1 and V is TRBV18; D might be TRBD1 (5 bases). Germline CDR1 KGHSH, CDR2 LQKENI. The CDR3 spans 15 residues. The germline V and J ends were trimmed by 3 bases and 3 bases, with 14 bases remaining between them. CDR3 coding DNA: TGTGCCAGCTCACCCCTATATGGGGGGGACACTGAAGCTTTCTTT. Residues: CASSPLYGGDTEAFF. The full variable domain, with the rest looked up from reference TRBV18 and TRBJ1-1, is NAGVMQNPRHLVRRRGQEARLRCSPMKGHSHVYWYRQLPEEGLKFMVYLQKENIIDESGMPKERFSAEFPKEGPSILRIQQVVRGDSAAYFCASSPLYGGDTEAFFGQGTRLTVV.